One sample yielded the 29 T cell receptor beta chains listed below, sequenced in a study of CD8 T cells in Susac syndrome. RNA was extracted with the RNeasy kit, and a quantity of 0.5 to 1 ug was reverse transcribed using random hexamers. TCRdb fed the immunoSEQ multiplex PCR reads into MiXCR, producing one record per CDR3 protein. The sample includes under 250,000 distinct CDR3 sequences, roughly 93% seen only once; the top ten take approximately 0.15%. The source material was CD4+ T cells from PBMCs. The receptors stem from a human donor with Susac syndrome.

J is TRBJ2-3 and V is TRBV25-1; 8 bases are shared with TRBD2. The V gene's germline CDR1 is MGHDK and CDR2 SYGVNS. This CDR3 is built from 15 residues. V dropped 7 bases and J dropped 1; count of bases not matched to a gene: 7. The CDR3 here is CASTVYGGGTDTQYF. The CDR3 DNA is TGTGCCAGCACAGTGTACGGGGGGGGCACAGATACGCAGTATTTT.

The DNA for the CDR3 is TGTGCCACCAGCAGAGAGGGCTCTGGAAACACCATATATTTT. It specifies CATSREGSGNTIYF. The genes are TRBV15 and TRBJ1-3; D is uncertain. Trimming stripped 0 bases from V and 0 bases from J, with 3 bases between. In germline, CDR1 is LNHNV, CDR2 YYDKDF (reference sequence). The length of the CDR3 is 14 residues.

V and J are TRBV7-8 and TRBJ2-7; 14 bases are a match to TRBD2. Germline-derived CDR1 and CDR2 are SGHVS and FQNEAQ. With 5 bases clipped from V and 3 bases from J, the junction kept 6 bases outside the gene matches. The CDR3 is 16 amino acids. CDR3 DNA sequence: TGTGCCAGCAGCCGGACTAGCGGGGGGCGGCGCTACGAGCAGTACTTC. Translated: CASSRTSGGRRYEQYF.

Here the CDR3 DNA reads TGTGCCAGCAGTGAAAACACGGAGACCCAGTACTTC. It translates to CASSENTETQYF. This chain uses TRBV2 with TRBJ2-5; no reliable D call. The V and J ends lost 2 bases and 5 bases respectively, with 6 bases between them. Germline loops: CDR1 SNHLY, CDR2 FYNNEI. This CDR3 is 12 amino acids long.

The chain has TRBV3-1 and TRBJ2-2; 7 nucleotides align to TRBD1. The CDR3 length is 14 residues. CDR1 LGHDT and CDR2 YNNKEL come from the germline V gene (reference sequence). V dropped 4 bases and J dropped 6; count of bases not matched to a gene: 5. CDR3 sequence: CASSRSQGPGELFF. The CDR3 DNA reads TGTGCCAGCAGCCGGTCACAGGGGCCCGGGGAGCTGTTTTTT.

The chain recombines TRBV5-1 with TRBJ1-3; D call uncertain. The V gene lost 6 bases and the J gene lost 4 bases, with 5 bases spanning the gap. Germline V gene lookup returns CDR1 SGHRS and CDR2 YFSETQ. This CDR3 has 11 amino acids. CDR3 region: CASKQGNTIYF. In DNA, the CDR3 is TGCGCCAGCAAACAAGGAAACACCATATATTTT.

To note about this clonotype: An end of the junction does not agree with germline; a read error may underlie this. The chain joins TRBV6-2 or TRBV6-3 to TRBJ1-5; TRBD1 is a possible D gene (5 bases). CDR3 length: 15 residues. From germline, CDR1 is MNHEY and CDR2 SVGEGT. The CDR3 bases are TGTGCCAGCAGTGACTCAGGGTTGGGCAATCAGCCCCAGCATTTT. It specifies CASSDSGLGNQPQHF.

This clonotype came up a few times. The V call is TRBV28, the J call TRBJ1-1, with a possible D match to TRBD1 (6 bases). Germline V lookup: CDR1 MDHEN, CDR2 SYDVKM. CDR3 length: 15 residues. Trimming stripped 4 bases from V and 1 base from J, with 13 bases between. CDR3 residues: CASSSPGQTNTEAFF. The CDR3 DNA sequence: TGTGCCAGCAGTTCGCCGGGACAAACGAACACTGAAGCTTTCTTT. The full variable domain, completed using reference TRBV28 and TRBJ1-1, is DVKVTQSSRYLVKRTGEKVFLECVQDMDHENMFWYRQDPGLGLRLIYFSYDVKMKEKGDIPEGYSVSREKKERFSLILESASTNQTSMYLCASSSPGQTNTEAFFGQGTRLTVV.

The J gene is TRBJ1-5, the V gene TRBV9, with D tentatively TRBD1 (5 bases). V shed 3 bases and J shed 3 bases, with 16 bases lying between them. Germline V gene sequence: CDR1 SGDLS, CDR2 YYNGEE. There are 16 residues in the CDR3. CDR3: CASSGPGLKSNQPQHF. As DNA, the CDR3 is TGTGCCAGCAGCGGACCGGGACTCAAGTCCAATCAGCCCCAGCATTTT.

The V gene is TRBV5-1, the J gene TRBJ1-1, with 12 bases identical to TRBD1. The germline CDR1 and CDR2 sequences are SGHRS and YFSETQ. V was clipped by 3 bases and J by 6 bases; unmatched bases: 6. This CDR3 has 15 residues. DNA for the CDR3: TGCGCCAGCAGCTGGGGACAGGGGGCTGGGGCTGAAGCTTTCTTT. Residues: CASSWGQGAGAEAFF.

The CDR3 reads CASSLSPGMGEAFF. The DNA for the CDR3 is TGTGCCAGCAGCTTATCCCCAGGGATGGGTGAAGCTTTCTTT. The V gene is TRBV7-2, the J gene TRBJ1-1; TRBD1 is a possible D gene (5 bases). The CDR3 spans 14 residues. Germline V CDR1 and CDR2: SGHTA, FQGNSA. Trimming pared 2 bases from V and 7 bases from J, leaving 14 bases between.

V and J are TRBV9 and TRBJ2-1; D might be TRBD1 (6 bases). V dropped 3 bases and J dropped 8 bases, with 15 bases sitting between them. This CDR3 contains 14 residues. The germline V gene has CDR1 SGDLS and CDR2 YYNGEE. In nucleotides, the CDR3 is TGTGCCAGCAGCGGGCAGACCGCAGGGGATGAGCAGTTCTTC. Translating it yields CASSGQTAGDEQFF.

The chain joins TRBV5-4 to TRBJ2-2; D remains unclear. Germline V CDR1 and CDR2: SGHNT, YYREEE (reference sequence). Deletions cut 5 bases from V and 0 bases from J, with 11 bases between. The CDR3 spans 15 residues. This CDR3 reads CASRLAAANTGELFF. Written as DNA, the CDR3 is TGTGCCAGCAGGCTGGCGGCAGCGAACACCGGGGAGCTGTTTTTT. The full variable domain, completed using reference TRBV5-4 and TRBJ2-2, is ETGVTQSPTHLIKTRGQQVTLRCSSQSGHNTVSWYQQALGQGPQFIFQYYREEENGRGNFPPRFSGLQFPNYSSELNVNALELDDSALYLCASRLAAANTGELFFGEGSRLTVL.

This CDR3 is CASSRQDTSYEQYF. CDR3 nucleotides: TGTGCCAGCTCCAGACAGGACACCTCCTACGAGCAGTACTTC. The J gene is TRBJ2-7, the V gene TRBV18; a weak D match, TRBD1 (6 bases). V was clipped by 6 bases and J by 0 bases, with 12 bases between them. Germline CDR1 and CDR2: KGHSH and LQKENI. The CDR3 runs 14 residues.

The sample holds one count of this clonotype. The chain uses TRBV7-9 and TRBJ2-3; 7 bases agree with TRBD1. The CDR3 is 16 residues long. With 5 bases clipped from V and 2 bases from J, the junction kept 10 bases outside the gene matches. CDR1 is SEHNR, CDR2 FQNEAQ, per germline (reference sequence). The CDR3 loop is CASSDGTEPVTDTQYF. CDR3 nucleotides: TGTGCCAGCAGCGACGGGACAGAGCCAGTCACAGATACGCAGTATTTT.

This clonotype has only one observation. This chain connects TRBV27 to TRBJ2-1; perhaps TRBD2 as D (5 bases). The CDR3 contains 16 residues. The germline gives CDR1 MNHEY, CDR2 SMNVEV (reference sequence). The V end was cut by 5 bases, the J end by 2 bases, with 16 bases between. CDR3 amino acids: CASSLNGRGAYNEQFF. CDR3 sequence (DNA): TGTGCCAGCAGTCTCAATGGCCGGGGAGCCTACAATGAGCAGTTCTTC.

This sequence joins TRBV20-1 and TRBJ1-4; D not resolved. This CDR3 contains 12 residues. The ends were cut back, 3 bases at V and 6 bases at J, with 8 bases in the middle. CDR1 and CDR2 from the germline V gene are DFQATT and SNEGSKA (reference sequence). The CDR3 sequence is CSARSTDEKLFF. CDR3 nucleotide sequence: TGCAGTGCTAGGAGCACGGATGAAAAACTGTTTTTT.

The V call is TRBV5-6, the J call TRBJ2-5, with D possibly TRBD2 on 5 matching bases. This CDR3 comprises 14 residues. CDR1 SGHDT and CDR2 YYEEEE come from the germline V gene. V was clipped by 0 bases and J by 5 bases, with 11 bases between them. The CDR3 reads CASSLASSDETQYF. Written as DNA, the CDR3 is TGTGCCAGCAGCTTGGCTAGTAGCGACGAGACCCAGTACTTC.

This clonotype was recorded once. The chain links TRBV6-5 to TRBJ2-3, with D unclear. Germline CDR1 is MNHEY and CDR2 is SVGAGI. Trimming left V 8 bases short and J 0 bases short, with 12 bases between. This CDR3 contains 14 residues. CDR3 residues: CASGFDGSTDTQYF. The CDR3 nucleotides read TGTGCCAGCGGGTTCGACGGAAGCACAGATACGCAGTATTTT.

V usage is TRBV20-1 and J usage is TRBJ1-2; D might be TRBD1 (6 bases). CDR1 is DFQATT and CDR2 is SNEGSKA in the germline V gene (reference sequence). The CDR3 length is 15 residues. Between the trimmed V and J ends, which lost 3 bases and 3 bases, there was a span of 17 bases. The chain's CDR3 is CSARRMPSGDYGYTF. For the CDR3, the DNA is TGCAGTGCTAGGCGAATGCCGTCAGGGGACTATGGCTACACCTTC.

The J gene is TRBJ1-1, the V gene TRBV19; no clear D gene. The CDR3 is 13 amino acids. Germline values: CDR1 LNHDA, CDR2 SQIVND (reference sequence). The ends were cut back, 3 bases at V and 2 bases at J, with 7 bases in the middle. The CDR3 nucleotides read TGTGCCAGTAGTATGGACCGAAACACTGAAGCTTTCTTT. It codes for CASSMDRNTEAFF.

CDR3 amino acids: CATSRASGVGNTEAFF. The DNA for the CDR3 is TGTGCCACCAGCAGAGCGTCAGGGGTGGGGAACACTGAAGCTTTCTTT. V usage is TRBV15 and J usage is TRBJ1-1; tentatively, D is TRBD1 (6 bases). The CDR3 spans 16 residues. With 1 base removed from V and 1 base from J, the gap between germline ends came to 13 bases. Per germline, CDR1 LNHNV and CDR2 YYDKDF (reference sequence).

The chain combines TRBV28 with TRBJ2-5; a weak D match, TRBD1 (5 bases). The germline V gene encodes CDR1 MDHEN and CDR2 SYDVKM. Deletions cut 10 bases from V and 2 bases from J, with 14 bases between. The CDR3 runs to 13 residues. CDR3 DNA: TGTGCCACCTCCGGCAGGGATCAAGAGACCCAGTACTTC. This gives the protein CATSGRDQETQYF.

The rearrangement uses TRBV11-2 and TRBJ1-5; D remains ambiguous. This CDR3 spans 16 amino acids. Trimming stripped 0 bases from V and 1 base from J, with 10 bases between. In germline, CDR1 is SGHAT, CDR2 FQNNGV. The CDR3 loop reads CASSLDALRSNQPQHF. The CDR3, as DNA: TGTGCCAGCAGCTTAGATGCGCTTCGGAGCAATCAGCCCCAGCATTTT.

The chain uses TRBV6-5 and TRBJ1-6; D might be TRBD1 (5 bases). Per the germline V gene, CDR1 is MNHEY and CDR2 is SVGAGI. V was pared by 0 bases and J by 0 bases, with 12 bases between. The CDR3 totals 18 residues. CDR3 sequence: CASSYSRGWSSYNSPLHF. CDR3 nucleotide sequence: TGTGCCAGCAGTTACTCGAGGGGTTGGAGCTCCTATAATTCACCCCTCCACTTT.

V gene TRBV9 combines with J gene TRBJ2-2; no definite D call. The ends were cut back, 3 bases at V and 4 bases at J, with 7 bases in the middle. The CDR3 consists of 13 residues. Germline V gene sequence: CDR1 SGDLS, CDR2 YYNGEE. CDR3 sequence reads: CASSGVSTGELFF. The CDR3, as DNA: TGTGCCAGCAGCGGGGTTAGCACCGGGGAGCTGTTTTTT. Full variable domain (remainder filled in from reference TRBV9 and TRBJ2-2): DSGVTQTPKHLITATGQRVTLRCSPRSGDLSVYWYQQSLDQGLQFLIQYYNGEERAKGNILERFSAQQFPDLHSELNLSSLELGDSALYFCASSGVSTGELFFGEGSRLTVL.

The V and J genes are TRBV3-1 and TRBJ2-5; 13 nucleotides match TRBD2. The CDR3 contains 18 residues. Per germline, CDR1 LGHDT and CDR2 YNNKEL (reference sequence). V lost 0 bases, J lost 3 bases, and 7 bases stayed unmatched. The chain's CDR3 is CASSQESGTSGVEETQYF. The CDR3 bases are TGTGCCAGCAGCCAAGAGTCCGGGACTAGCGGGGTTGAAGAGACCCAGTACTTC.

The chain joins TRBV18 to TRBJ2-5; 8 positions match TRBD1. From germline, CDR1 is KGHSH and CDR2 LQKENI. The ends lost 3 bases at V and 5 bases at J; junction bases unmatched: 8. This CDR3 region has 15 residues. This chain's CDR3 is CASSPFRAGGETQYF. As DNA, the CDR3 is TGTGCCAGCTCACCCTTCCGCGCAGGGGGCGAGACCCAGTACTTC.

The gene calls are TRBV6-6 and TRBJ2-7, with 8 bases fitting TRBD1. Germline V gene sequence: CDR1 MNHNY, CDR2 SVGAGI (reference sequence). The CDR3 is 14 amino acids. After removal of 4 bases from V and 3 bases from J, the junction contained 5 bases not matched to a gene. The CDR3 loop is CASSSRGTGYEQYF. In nucleotides, the CDR3 is TGTGCCAGCAGTTCACGGGGGACAGGCTACGAGCAGTACTTC.